Listed below are T cell receptor beta chains from one sample, sequenced in a study of CD8 T cells in ankylosing spondylitis. MiXCR, run by TCRdb on the 5' RACE reads, gives a single entry per CDR3 protein. Among just under 350,000 distinct CDR3 sequences listed, approximately 14% were seen once. Sequences were obtained from blood, either unsorted or a sorted T cell fraction (not recorded which). The receptors were gathered from a male donor with ankylosing spondylitis or in good health (not recorded which). Each CDR3 is given with its conserved first and last residue. Each record gives: V gene, CDR3 protein.

TRBV6-5	CASSYSGTINEQYF
TRBV2	CASSEGALSTDTQYF
TRBV12-3/TRBV12-4	CASSSASVVETQYF
TRBV10-3	CATRDAGGPGFF
TRBV7-2	CASSIRGIKGHEQYF
TRBV7-9	CASSRENPGHLNSPLHF
TRBV12-3/TRBV12-4	CASSRLTGLVEQYF
TRBV19	CASSDQGNQPQHF
TRBV10-3	CAIGKGAMNTEAFF
TRBV20-1	CSAIRDIGETQYF
TRBV28	CASSQRDVYNSPLHF
TRBV3-1	CASSYFYTGELFF
TRBV10-3	CAISGVAIQETQYF
TRBV10-3	CAISPSRAANTGELFF
TRBV27	CASSLSLSTSWETQYF
TRBV27	CASSFRGTYGYTF
TRBV10-2	CASSRGTSGGLGTDTQYF
TRBV5-1	CASSFDQNTGELFF
TRBV12-3/TRBV12-4	CASSYGGAGGYTF
TRBV6-5	CASKLDSGQGFYQYF
TRBV30	CAWNGGTNYGYTF
TRBV18	CASSAAGVEGYTF
TRBV5-1	CASIPGLAGVQETQYF
TRBV5-1	CASSLTPGLQETQYF
TRBV12-3/TRBV12-4	CASSFLAGTDTQYF
TRBV4-1	CASSHGSGADNEQFF
TRBV9	CASSQNWGTEAFF
TRBV6-2/TRBV6-3	CASSEVYGYTF
TRBV5-1	CASSRDTNYEQYF
TRBV14	CASSQAITSTDTQYF
TRBV6-1	CASSTQGDQPQHF
TRBV15	CATSRDLASDTQYF
TRBV20-1	CSATFGSFDREQFF
TRBV7-2	CASSIGTSGGAGDTQYF
TRBV9	CASSVGGGGHQPQHF
TRBV10-3	CAISGLGTAEQYF
TRBV15	CATSVSGQGSPEQYF
TRBV20-1	CSAREGTGHNEQFF
TRBV7-2	CASSLRASGGAADTQYF
TRBV10-3	CAISEPGNQPQHF
TRBV4-1	CASSQRLGPNEQFF
TRBV20-1	CSALAGWQFF
TRBV20-1	CSARDSGANQPQHF
TRBV10-3	CAIRREVPGANVLTF
TRBV5-1	CASSPGTERGAFF
TRBV4-1	CASSQEILTSGRRGEQFF
TRBV20-1	CSARVGSGRVETQYF
TRBV12-3/TRBV12-4	CASSPQGTEAFF
TRBV28	CASSRPSGTSVGELFF
TRBV15	CATSRDDRGNEKLFF
TRBV10-3	CAIRGPQGTSGYTF
TRBV5-1	CASSTVGGTRTEAFF
TRBV29-1	CSVSAEGYTF
TRBV5-1	CASSTGQRNTQYF
TRBV20-1	CSASWQTYGYTF
TRBV5-8	CASSLPPSKELFF
TRBV12-3/TRBV12-4	CASSPYRESYGYTF
TRBV12-3/TRBV12-4	CASSSGTGFEQYF
TRBV10-3	CAISEQGAGSNNEQFF
TRBV5-5	CASSPGTRGFQETQYF